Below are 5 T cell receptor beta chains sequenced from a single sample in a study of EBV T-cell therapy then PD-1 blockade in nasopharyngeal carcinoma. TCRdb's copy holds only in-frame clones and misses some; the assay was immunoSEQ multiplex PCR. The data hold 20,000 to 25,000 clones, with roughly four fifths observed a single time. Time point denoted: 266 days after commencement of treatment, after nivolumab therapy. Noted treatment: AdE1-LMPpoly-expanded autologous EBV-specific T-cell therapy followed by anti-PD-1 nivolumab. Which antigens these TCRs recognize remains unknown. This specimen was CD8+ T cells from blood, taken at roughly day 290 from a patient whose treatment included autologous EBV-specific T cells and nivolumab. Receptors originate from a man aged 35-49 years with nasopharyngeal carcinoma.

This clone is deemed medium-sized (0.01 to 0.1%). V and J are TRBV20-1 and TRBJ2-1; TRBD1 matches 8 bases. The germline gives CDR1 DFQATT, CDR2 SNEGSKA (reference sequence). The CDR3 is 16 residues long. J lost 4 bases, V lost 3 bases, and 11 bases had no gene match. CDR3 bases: TGCAGTGCTAGTCTCATTGGGGGACAGGTTTACAATGAGCAGTTCTTC. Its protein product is CSASLIGGQVYNEQFF.

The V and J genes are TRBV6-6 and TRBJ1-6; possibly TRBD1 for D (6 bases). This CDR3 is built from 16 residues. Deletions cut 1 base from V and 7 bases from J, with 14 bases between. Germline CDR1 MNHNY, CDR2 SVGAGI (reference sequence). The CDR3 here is CASSYLPGGANSPLHF. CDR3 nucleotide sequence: TGTGCCAGCAGTTACTTGCCGGGGGGGGCAAATTCACCCCTCCACTTT.

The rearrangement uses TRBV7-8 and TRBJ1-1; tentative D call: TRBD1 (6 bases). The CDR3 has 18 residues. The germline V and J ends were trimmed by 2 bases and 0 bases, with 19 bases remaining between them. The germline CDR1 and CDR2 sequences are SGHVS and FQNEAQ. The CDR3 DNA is TGTGCCAGCAGCTTATTTATTTTGGTGGACAGTTTGAACACTGAAGCTTTCTTT. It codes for CASSLFILVDSLNTEAFF.

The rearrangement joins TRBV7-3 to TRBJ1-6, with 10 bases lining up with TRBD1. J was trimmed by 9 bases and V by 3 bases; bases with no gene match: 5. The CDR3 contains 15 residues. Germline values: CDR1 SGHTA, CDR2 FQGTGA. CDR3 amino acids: CASSLGGTGVSPLHF. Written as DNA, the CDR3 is TGTGCCAGCAGCTTGGGCGGGACAGGGGTTTCACCCCTCCACTTT.

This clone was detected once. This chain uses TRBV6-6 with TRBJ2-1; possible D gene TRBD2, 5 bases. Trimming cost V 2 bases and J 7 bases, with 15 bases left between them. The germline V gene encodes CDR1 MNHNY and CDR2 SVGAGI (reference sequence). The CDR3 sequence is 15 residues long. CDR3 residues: CASSYPGLRRNEQFF. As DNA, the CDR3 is TGTGCCAGCAGTTACCCCGGACTCCGGCGGAATGAGCAGTTCTTC.